This T cell receptor beta chain comes out of a study of technical replicates of blood from a handful of donors. The CDR3 has 18 amino acids. The V and J ends lost 4 bases and 2 bases, in that order; junction bases with no gene match: 5. The germline V gene has CDR1 MGHRA and CDR2 YSYEKL. Here immunoSEQ multiplex PCR was the method, and the copy in TCRdb shows in-frame clones only, minus some. Found here are roughly 100,000 clones, 95% of them singletons; the top ten hold about 0.24%. This TCR was sampled from a human donor in good health. The sample taken for sequencing was T cells isolated from PBMCs. J is TRBJ2-2 and V is TRBV4-1, with 15 nucleotides matching TRBD2. The CDR3 DNA reads TGCGCCAGCAGCCTCGGGACTAGCGGGAGGAAAAACACCGGGGAGCTGTTTTTT. This codes for CASSLGTSGRKNTGELFF.